The 30 T cell receptor beta chains presented below share a single source sample, sequenced in a study of STAT5B mutations in CD4+ large granular lymphocyte leukemia. The method was immunoSEQ multiplex PCR; TCRdb's version includes in-frame clones alone and lacks a portion of them. The sample includes some 34,000 clones, around 70% of them seen just once. The sequenced sample consisted of CD4+ T cells from blood buffy coats. All receptors come from a human donor in good health.

This clone was seen a handful of times. This sequence joins TRBV30 and TRBJ1-1; the D gene is possibly TRBD1 (6 bases). CDR3 size: 13 residues. Trimming took off 3 bases at V and 1 base at J, with 9 bases between the two ends. Germline-derived CDR1 and CDR2 are GTSNPN and SVGIG (reference sequence). The CDR3 loop reads CAWSRQENTEAFF. The CDR3 nucleotides read TGTGCCTGGAGCAGACAGGAGAACACTGAAGCTTTCTTT.

The chain joins TRBV5-1 to TRBJ2-1; D might be TRBD2 (5 bases). Germline CDR1 is SGHRS and CDR2 is YFSETQ. The CDR3 loop spans 15 amino acids. Trimming took off 0 bases at V and 5 bases at J, with 12 bases between the two ends. The CDR3, as DNA: TGCGCCAGCAGCTTGGATCTAGGGAGTAACAATGAGCAGTTCTTC. Amino acid sequence: CASSLDLGSNNEQFF.

The chain uses TRBV5-6 and TRBJ1-2, with 7 bases identical to TRBD1. CDR1 SGHDT and CDR2 YYEEEE come from the germline V gene. The CDR3 length is 14 residues. The junction had 10 bases not matched to a gene; V was cut back by 5 bases and J by 6 bases. CDR3 in amino acids: CASSWDRGSDGYTF. Written as DNA, the CDR3 is TGTGCCAGCAGTTGGGACAGAGGCTCGGATGGCTACACCTTC.

A few counts support this clone. The rearrangement uses TRBV19 and TRBJ1-1; 7 bases map to TRBD1. The CDR3 is made up of 14 amino acids. The ends lost 1 base at V and 7 bases at J; junction bases unmatched: 6. The germline V gene has CDR1 LNHDA and CDR2 SQIVND (reference sequence). The CDR3 protein is CASSIGDREVEAFF. The CDR3 DNA reads as TGTGCCAGTAGTATAGGAGACAGGGAGGTTGAAGCTTTCTTT.

V and J are TRBV7-2 and TRBJ2-3; 9 nucleotides line up with TRBD2. This CDR3 contains 18 residues. Germline assignment: CDR1 SGHTA and CDR2 FQGNSA. Germline trimming cut 0 bases from V and 0 bases from J; bases unmatched to any gene: 7. CDR3 in DNA: TGTGCCAGCAGCTTAGCTAGCGGGAGTGGTACTAGCACAGATACGCAGTATTTT. This translates into CASSLASGSGTSTDTQYF.

The V and J genes are TRBV6-5 and TRBJ2-5, with D perhaps matching TRBD1 (5 bases). The CDR3 contains 15 residues. Germline CDR1 is MNHEY and CDR2 is SVGAGI. Trimming removed 0 bases at V and 5 bases at J, with 13 bases between. The CDR3 DNA is TGTGCCAGCAGTTACTCTCCAGGGCGCAGGGAGACCCAGTACTTC. Its protein is CASSYSPGRRETQYF.

The V call is TRBV19, the J call TRBJ1-3; TRBD1 matches at 9 bases. Losses at the gene ends were 9 bases for V and 3 bases for J; bases not matched to a gene: 12. This CDR3 contains 16 residues. Germline V lookup: CDR1 LNHDA, CDR2 SQIVND (reference sequence). The CDR3, as DNA: TGTGCCAGCCGTCCCGGGACAGGGAGGGTTGGAAACACCATATATTTT. Translation gives CASRPGTGRVGNTIYF.

The chain joins TRBV19 to TRBJ2-7; the match to TRBD1 covers 9 bases. This CDR3 region has 14 residues. Germline V gene data show CDR1 as LNHDA and CDR2 as SQIVND (reference sequence). V lost 3 bases to trimming and J lost 3 bases; unmatched junction nucleotides: 3. The CDR3 DNA reads as TGTGCCAGTAGTATTGGGACAGGGTTCTACGAGCAGTACTTC. Amino acids: CASSIGTGFYEQYF.

The chain joins TRBV6-1 to TRBJ2-1; TRBD2 might be the D (6 bases). The germline V gene encodes CDR1 MNHNS and CDR2 SASEGT. Trimming cost V 7 bases and J 4 bases, with 11 bases left between them. CDR3 length: 13 amino acids. The chain's CDR3 is CASMAGLYNEQFF. DNA of the CDR3: TGTGCCAGCATGGCGGGGCTTTACAATGAGCAGTTCTTC.

J is TRBJ1-1 and V is TRBV11-2, with no clear D. Trimming took 6 bases from V and 6 from J, leaving 8 bases between them. In germline, CDR1 is SGHAT, CDR2 FQNNGV. CDR3 length equals 11 residues. CDR3 loop: CASSPGSEAFF. The CDR3 DNA reads as TGTGCCAGCAGTCCCGGCTCTGAAGCTTTCTTT.

The chain links TRBV7-9 to TRBJ2-5, with 9 bases lining up with TRBD2. The germline V gene has CDR1 SEHNR and CDR2 FQNEAQ (reference sequence). The V segment lost 4 bases and the J segment 4 bases; nucleotides outside the gene matches: 4. The CDR3 covers 14 residues. The CDR3 coding sequence is TGTGCCAGCAGCTCACTAGCGGGTCGAGAGACCCAGTACTTC. Encoded protein: CASSSLAGRETQYF.

The rearrangement uses TRBV5-4 and TRBJ2-7; TRBD1 matches at 10 bases. V was clipped by 5 bases and J by 2 bases; unmatched bases: 7. This CDR3 is 15 amino acids long. Germline CDR1 and CDR2: SGHNT and YYREEE (reference sequence). In DNA form, the CDR3 reads TGTGCCAGCAGACTCACCGACAGGGGGCCCTACGAGCAGTACTTC. Translated, it gives CASRLTDRGPYEQYF.

In this sample, this clone turned up once. The rearrangement links TRBV7-6 to TRBJ1-2, with D possibly matching TRBD1 (5 bases). CDR3 size: 13 residues. Trimming cost V 4 bases and J 4 bases, with 10 bases left between them. Germline values: CDR1 SGHVS, CDR2 FNYEAQ. Here the CDR3 DNA reads TGTGCCAGCAGCTCCGACAGTGGCTATGGCTACACCTTC. Amino acid sequence: CASSSDSGYGYTF.

This clone was picked up a small number of times. The chain couples TRBV10-2 to TRBJ2-5; no clear D gene. The CDR3 contains 12 residues. Trimming pared 3 bases from V and 8 bases from J, leaving 10 bases between. Germline CDR1 WSHSY, CDR2 SAAADI. CDR3 in DNA: TGCGCCAGCAGTGACCCTGGATTTACCCAGTACTTC. Encoded protein: CASSDPGFTQYF.

This chain uses TRBV30 with TRBJ1-5, with a tentative D call TRBD1 (6 bases). Per the germline V gene, CDR1 is GTSNPN and CDR2 is SVGIG (reference sequence). This CDR3 has 12 residues. V was trimmed by 2 bases and J by 4 bases, leaving 6 bases between them. CDR3 region: CAWSQGNQPQHF. The CDR3 DNA reads TGTGCCTGGAGTCAGGGGAATCAGCCCCAGCATTTT.

The genes are TRBV11-3 and TRBJ1-1; D is unclear. The V end was cut by 2 bases, the J end by 5 bases, with 21 bases between. This CDR3 comprises 17 residues. CDR1 and CDR2 from the germline V gene are SGHNT and YENEEA. The CDR3 region has the DNA TGTGCCAGCAGCTTAAGGCTGCCAGTCGAAAGGCGGACTGAAGCTTTCTTT. Translation gives CASSLRLPVERRTEAFF. Variable domain in full (rest from reference TRBV11-3 and TRBJ1-1): EAGVVQSPRYKIIEKKQPVAFWCNPISGHNTLYWYLQNLGQGPELLIRYENEEAVDDSQLPKDRFSAERLKGVDSTLKIQPAELGDSAVYLCASSLRLPVERRTEAFFGQGTRLTVV.

There are a few counts of this clone. The chain combines TRBV6-5 with TRBJ1-4; 7 bases align to TRBD1. The CDR3 spans 14 residues. Germline V gives CDR1 MNHEY, CDR2 SVGAGI. V gave up 5 bases and J gave up 8 bases; unmatched junction bases: 8. For the CDR3, the DNA is TGTGCCAGCAGTAGACAGGGTGAGGGGGAAAAACTGTTTTTT. Translated, it gives CASSRQGEGEKLFF.

This chain links TRBV19 with TRBJ1-2; TRBD1 agrees at 8 bases. The CDR3 extends over 16 amino acids. Germline-derived CDR1 and CDR2 are LNHDA and SQIVND (reference sequence). Trimming at V came to 0 bases and at J to 2 bases, leaving 5 bases not matched to a gene. CDR3 DNA: TGTGCCAGTAGTATAGATGATAACAGGGGGAACTATGGCTACACCTTC. As protein: CASSIDDNRGNYGYTF.

The chain is built from TRBV5-1 and TRBJ2-1; possibly TRBD2 for D (5 bases). CDR3 length: 16 residues. Germline V CDR1 and CDR2: SGHRS, YFSETQ. V was clipped by 0 bases and J by 8 bases, with 18 bases between them. As DNA, the CDR3 is TGCGCCAGCAGCTTGGGACGGGTAGAGGGAGTCTATGAGCAGTTCTTC. Encoded protein: CASSLGRVEGVYEQFF.

V is TRBV5-5 and J is TRBJ1-3; D is ambiguous. Trimming shortened V by 2 bases and J by 4 bases, and 10 bases separated the two germline ends. This CDR3 comprises 14 residues. CDR1 and CDR2 from the germline V gene are SGHKS and YYEKEE (reference sequence). CDR3 in DNA: TGTGCCAGCAGCTTAATCTCGGAAGGAAACACCATATATTTT. Its translation: CASSLISEGNTIYF.

The table lists this clone with a count of one. This rearrangement joins TRBV19 to TRBJ2-5; D perhaps matches TRBD1 (5 bases). This CDR3 contains 15 residues. CDR1 and CDR2 from the germline V gene are LNHDA and SQIVND (reference sequence). V dropped 3 bases and J dropped 5 bases, with 16 bases sitting between them. The CDR3 bases are TGTGCCAGTAGTATTAGGGCTGTCAGGGCGGAGACCCAGTACTTC. It yields the protein CASSIRAVRAETQYF.

V is TRBV7-6 and J is TRBJ2-3, with a weak D call TRBD1 (6 bases). Trimming stripped 1 base from V and 1 base from J, with 18 bases between. In germline, CDR1 is SGHVS, CDR2 FNYEAQ. This CDR3 is built from 18 residues. DNA of the CDR3: TGTGCCAGCAGCTTAGGATCAGGGGCCATAGCAGGCACAGATACGCAGTATTTT. It is translated as CASSLGSGAIAGTDTQYF.

The chain employs TRBV19 and TRBJ1-2, with unresolved D. With 6 bases removed from V and 1 base from J, the gap between germline ends came to 15 bases. The V gene's germline CDR1 is LNHDA and CDR2 SQIVND (reference sequence). The CDR3 is made up of 15 amino acids. The CDR3, as DNA: TGTGCCAGTAGGGATCTCCTGTCCCTTAACTATGGCTACACCTTC. It codes for CASRDLLSLNYGYTF. The full variable domain, in which reference TRBV19 and TRBJ1-2 provide the parts outside the CDR3, is DGGITQSPKYLFRKEGQNVTLSCEQNLNHDAMYWYRQDPGQGLRLIYYSQIVNDFQKGDIAEGYSVSREKKESFPLTVTSAQKNPTAFYLCASRDLLSLNYGYTFGSGTRLTVV.

This chain uses TRBV28 with TRBJ1-2, with 11 positions matching TRBD1. The CDR3 is 16 residues long. The J segment lost 5 bases and the V segment lost 4 bases, leaving 9 bases of the junction unmatched. The germline V gene encodes CDR1 MDHEN and CDR2 SYDVKM. This CDR3 reads CASSSPGQGGTYGYTF. CDR3 in DNA: TGTGCCAGCAGTTCTCCGGGACAGGGGGGTACTTATGGCTACACCTTC.

The sample holds one count of this clone. The chain combines TRBV19 with TRBJ1-2; TRBD1 aligns across 8 bases. The CDR3 length is 14 residues. The V gene end was trimmed by 7 bases and the J gene end by 6 bases; junction bases not matched to a gene: 10. Per germline, CDR1 LNHDA and CDR2 SQIVND (reference sequence). CDR3 nucleotides: TGTGCCAGTATCCCGCTGGACAGGGAGGATGGCTACACCTTC. Amino acids: CASIPLDREDGYTF.

This chain joins TRBV10-3 and TRBJ2-2; D possibly uses TRBD1 or TRBD2 (5 bases each). CDR3 length: 15 amino acids. The V end was cut by 6 bases, the J end by 2 bases, with 13 bases between. The germline V gene encodes CDR1 ENHRY and CDR2 SYGVKD. The CDR3: CAISTGTDNTGELFF. The CDR3, as DNA: TGTGCCATCAGCACCGGGACGGATAACACCGGGGAGCTGTTTTTT.

The rearrangement joins TRBV18 to TRBJ1-4; 9 nucleotides line up with TRBD1. With 2 bases clipped from V and 11 bases from J, the junction kept 21 bases outside the gene matches. Germline CDR1 reads KGHSH; CDR2 reads LQKENI. This CDR3 region has 19 residues. This CDR3 reads CASSPIGPGQGGLARKLFF. The CDR3 bases are TGTGCCAGCTCACCAATCGGACCGGGACAGGGTGGCTTGGCGAGGAAACTGTTTTTT.

This clone was counted a few times. The chain joins TRBV5-5 to TRBJ2-1; tentative D call: TRBD1 (5 bases). The germline CDR1 and CDR2 sequences are SGHKS and YYEKEE (reference sequence). Trimming took off 2 bases at V and 7 bases at J, with 13 bases between the two ends. The CDR3 loop spans 14 amino acids. The CDR3 nucleotides are TGTGCCAGCAGCTTCGCAGGGCGAGGTAATGAGCAGTTCTTC. Amino acid sequence: CASSFAGRGNEQFF.

The rearrangement joins TRBV13 to TRBJ2-7; no definite D call. CDR3 size: 17 residues. Germline loops: CDR1 PRHDT, CDR2 FYEKMQ (reference sequence). Trimming took off 1 base at V and 2 bases at J, with 18 bases between the two ends. CDR3 loop: CASSLVGLGAITYEQYF. DNA of the CDR3: TGTGCCAGCAGCTTAGTAGGCCTAGGAGCTATCACCTACGAGCAGTACTTC.

The chain uses TRBV30 and TRBJ1-2; no firm D call. CDR1 is GTSNPN, CDR2 SVGIG, per germline (reference sequence). The CDR3 has 13 residues. The V and J ends lost 3 bases and 2 bases respectively, with 10 bases between them. The CDR3 region has the DNA TGTGCCTGGAGCCTACAGAGGAACTATGGCTACACCTTC. Its protein is CAWSLQRNYGYTF.